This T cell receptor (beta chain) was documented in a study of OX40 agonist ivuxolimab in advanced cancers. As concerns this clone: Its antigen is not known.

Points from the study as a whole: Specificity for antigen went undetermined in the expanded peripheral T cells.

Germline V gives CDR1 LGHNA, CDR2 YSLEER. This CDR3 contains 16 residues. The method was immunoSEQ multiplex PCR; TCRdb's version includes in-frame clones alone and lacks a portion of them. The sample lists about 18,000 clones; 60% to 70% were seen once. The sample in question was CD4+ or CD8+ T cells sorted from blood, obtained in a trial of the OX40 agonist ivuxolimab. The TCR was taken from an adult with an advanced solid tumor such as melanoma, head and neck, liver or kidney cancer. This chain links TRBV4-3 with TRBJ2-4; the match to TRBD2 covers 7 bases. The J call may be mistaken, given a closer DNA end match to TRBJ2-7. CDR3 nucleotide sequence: TGCGCCAGCAGCCAAGATAGAGGCGGGAGCTCCTACGAGCAGTACTTC. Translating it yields CASSQDRGGSSYEQYF.